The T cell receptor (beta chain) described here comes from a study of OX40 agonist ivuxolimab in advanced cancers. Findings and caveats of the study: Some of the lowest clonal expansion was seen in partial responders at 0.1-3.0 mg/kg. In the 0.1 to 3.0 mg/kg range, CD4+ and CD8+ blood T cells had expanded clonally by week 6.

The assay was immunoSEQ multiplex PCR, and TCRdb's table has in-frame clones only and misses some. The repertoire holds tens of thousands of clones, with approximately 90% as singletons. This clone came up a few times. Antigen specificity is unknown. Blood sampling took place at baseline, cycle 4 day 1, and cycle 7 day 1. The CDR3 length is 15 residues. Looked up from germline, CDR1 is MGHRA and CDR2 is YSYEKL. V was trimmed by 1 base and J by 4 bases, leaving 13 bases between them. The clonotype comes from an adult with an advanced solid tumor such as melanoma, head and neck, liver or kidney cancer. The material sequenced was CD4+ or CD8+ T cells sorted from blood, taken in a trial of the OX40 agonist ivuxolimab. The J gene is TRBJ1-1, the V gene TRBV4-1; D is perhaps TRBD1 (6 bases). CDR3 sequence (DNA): TGCGCCAGCAGCCAAGTTGGGCAGGGGACCACTGAAGCTTTCTTT. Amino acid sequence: CASSQVGQGTTEAFF.